These T cell receptor beta chains were read from a single sample in a study of Ad26.COV2.S vaccination and SARS-CoV-2 variants. TCRdb's table, derived via immunoSEQ multiplex PCR, lists solely in-frame clones and lacks some. The repertoire includes 350,000 to 500,000 clones, roughly nine tenths of them detected once, and around 2.5% sits in the top ten. Sequences were derived from peripheral blood, sampled in a trial of Ad26.COV2.S vaccine versus placebo. The receptors shown here come from a person aged 18-65 years who received the Ad26.COV2.S COVID-19 vaccine or a placebo. Both conserved end residues are part of each CDR3.

v_gene: TRBV7-2; j_gene: TRBJ2-3; CDR3aa: CASSLERLAGRDTQYF
v_gene: TRBV18; j_gene: TRBJ2-1; CDR3aa: CASSATSGLSHEQFF
v_gene: TRBV4-3; j_gene: TRBJ2-1; CDR3aa: CASSQLPGLGVFF
v_gene: TRBV2; j_gene: TRBJ1-1; CDR3aa: CASTVRLEAFF
v_gene: TRBV7-9; j_gene: TRBJ2-3; CDR3aa: CASSLSLGESTDTQYF
v_gene: TRBV9; j_gene: TRBJ1-1; CDR3aa: CASSTSGTGNTEAFF
v_gene: TRBV27; j_gene: TRBJ2-3; CDR3aa: CASRRTGLQGSDTQYF
v_gene: TRBV10-3; j_gene: TRBJ1-1; CDR3aa: CAIKPGQTNTEAFF
v_gene: TRBV4-2; j_gene: TRBJ2-2; CDR3aa: CASSSDRGQDGELFF
v_gene: TRBV5-6; j_gene: TRBJ2-1; CDR3aa: CASSPTGGAPYNEQFF
v_gene: TRBV27; j_gene: TRBJ1-1; CDR3aa: CASSLRGSNTEAFF
v_gene: TRBV6-5; j_gene: TRBJ2-3; CDR3aa: CASTLSTDTQYF
v_gene: TRBV2; j_gene: TRBJ2-7; CDR3aa: CASSEVRHSRQYF
v_gene: TRBV5-1; j_gene: TRBJ2-1; CDR3aa: CASSYVAGGPYNEQFF
v_gene: TRBV19; j_gene: TRBJ1-1; CDR3aa: CASSWGNTEAFF
v_gene: TRBV7-2; j_gene: TRBJ2-1; CDR3aa: CASTRDRTYNEQFF
v_gene: TRBV6-5; j_gene: TRBJ2-1; CDR3aa: CASRSGTGEVNEQFF
v_gene: TRBV24-1; j_gene: TRBJ2-5; CDR3aa: CATSDTGPRGTQYF